This T cell receptor (beta chain) emerged from a study of cytomegalovirus exposure and HLA in healthy donors. The PCR ran on 60 Vbeta and 13 Jbeta primers. Clones were read by immunoSEQ multiplex PCR, and TCRdb kept only the in-frame ones, dropping some. This sample carries 95,000 to 150,000 clones, roughly 14% of them seen once, and the ten largest clones take 1.9%. This clone showed up just a few times. Antigen unknown. Study-level results: A cluster of highly shared sequence variants was likely a sequencing artifact. A few CMV-associated chains proved CMV antigen-specific in vitro.

The length of the CDR3 is 14 residues. The V gene's germline CDR1 is MDHEN and CDR2 SYDVKM. V trimming: 1 base; J trimming: 7 bases; junction bases outside the gene matches: 6. The TCR sequence derives from a young woman in good health and CMV-seronegative. Specimen: PBMCs. The V gene is TRBV28, the J gene TRBJ2-7; 8 bases align to TRBD1. CDR3 protein: CASSLYQGAGEQYF. The CDR3 DNA follows: TGTGCCAGCAGTTTATACCAGGGGGCAGGGGAGCAGTACTTC.